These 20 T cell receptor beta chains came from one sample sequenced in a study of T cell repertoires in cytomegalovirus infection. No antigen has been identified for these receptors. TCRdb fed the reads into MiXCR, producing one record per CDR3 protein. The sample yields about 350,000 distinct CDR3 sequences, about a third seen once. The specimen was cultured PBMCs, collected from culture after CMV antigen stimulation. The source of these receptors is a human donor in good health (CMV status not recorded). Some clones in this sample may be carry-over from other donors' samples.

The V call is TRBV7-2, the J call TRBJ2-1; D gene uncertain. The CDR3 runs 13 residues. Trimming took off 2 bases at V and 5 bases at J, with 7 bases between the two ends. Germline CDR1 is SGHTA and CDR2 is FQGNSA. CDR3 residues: CASSLNADNEQFF. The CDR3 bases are TGTGCCAGCAGCTTAAATGCAGACAATGAGCAGTTCTTC.

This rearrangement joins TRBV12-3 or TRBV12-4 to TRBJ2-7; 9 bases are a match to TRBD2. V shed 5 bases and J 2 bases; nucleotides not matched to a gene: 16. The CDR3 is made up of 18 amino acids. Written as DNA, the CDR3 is TGTGCCAGCAGTCCCATGGACCTTAGCGGGAGACGGGCCTACGAGCAGTACTTC. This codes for CASSPMDLSGRRAYEQYF.

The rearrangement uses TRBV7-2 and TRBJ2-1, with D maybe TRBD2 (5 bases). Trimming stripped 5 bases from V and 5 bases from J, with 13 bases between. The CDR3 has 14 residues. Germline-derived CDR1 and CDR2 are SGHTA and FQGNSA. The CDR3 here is CASSPFSADNEQFF. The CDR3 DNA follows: TGTGCCAGCAGCCCCTTTAGCGCGGACAATGAGCAGTTCTTC.

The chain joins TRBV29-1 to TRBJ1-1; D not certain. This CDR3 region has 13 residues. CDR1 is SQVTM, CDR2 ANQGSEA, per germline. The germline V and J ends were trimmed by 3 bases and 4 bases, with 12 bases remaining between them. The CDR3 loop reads CSVDFGMGTEAFF. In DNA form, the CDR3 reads TGCAGCGTTGATTTCGGGATGGGCACTGAAGCTTTCTTT.

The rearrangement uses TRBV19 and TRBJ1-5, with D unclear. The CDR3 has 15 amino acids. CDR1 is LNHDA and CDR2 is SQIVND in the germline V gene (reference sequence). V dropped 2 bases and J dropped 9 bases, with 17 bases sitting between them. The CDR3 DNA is TGTGCCAGTAGTATAAGGGCCCCTGAAGGTCCGCCCCAGCATTTT. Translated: CASSIRAPEGPPQHF. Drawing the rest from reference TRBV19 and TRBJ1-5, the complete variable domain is DGGITQSPKYLFRKEGQNVTLSCEQNLNHDAMYWYRQDPGQGLRLIYYSQIVNDFQKGDIAEGYSVSREKKESFPLTVTSAQKNPTAFYLCASSIRAPEGPPQHFGDGTRLSIL.

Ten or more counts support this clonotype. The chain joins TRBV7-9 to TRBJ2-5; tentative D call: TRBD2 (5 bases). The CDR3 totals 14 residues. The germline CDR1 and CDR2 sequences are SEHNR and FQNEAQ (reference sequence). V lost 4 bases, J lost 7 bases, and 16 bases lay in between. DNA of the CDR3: TGTGCCAGCAGCTCGGAGGCTGCGGTACGGACCCAGTACTTC. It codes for CASSSEAAVRTQYF.

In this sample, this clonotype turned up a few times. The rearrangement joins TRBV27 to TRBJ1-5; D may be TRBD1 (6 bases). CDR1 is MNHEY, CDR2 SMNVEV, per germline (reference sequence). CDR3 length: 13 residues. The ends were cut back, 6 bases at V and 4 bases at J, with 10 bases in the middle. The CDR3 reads CASRKGVNQPQHF. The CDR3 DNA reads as TGTGCCAGCAGGAAGGGGGTAAATCAGCCCCAGCATTTT.

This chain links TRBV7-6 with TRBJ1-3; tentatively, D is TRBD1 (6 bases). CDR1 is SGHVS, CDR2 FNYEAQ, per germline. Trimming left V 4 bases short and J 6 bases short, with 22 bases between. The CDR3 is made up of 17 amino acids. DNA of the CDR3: TGTGCCAGCAGCTCAGGTCCCGGCAGGGGTACGGAAAACACCATATATTTT. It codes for CASSSGPGRGTENTIYF.

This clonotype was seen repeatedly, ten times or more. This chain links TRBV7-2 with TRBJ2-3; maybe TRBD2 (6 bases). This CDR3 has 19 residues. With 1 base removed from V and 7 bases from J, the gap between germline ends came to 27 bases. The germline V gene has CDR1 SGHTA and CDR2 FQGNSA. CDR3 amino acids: CASSLGRPFRAGTLNTQYF. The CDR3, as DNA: TGTGCCAGCAGCTTAGGGCGCCCTTTCCGTGCGGGAACCCTGAATACGCAGTATTTT. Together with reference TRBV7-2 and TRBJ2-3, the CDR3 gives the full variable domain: GAGVSQSPSNKVTEKGKDVELRCDPISGHTALYWYRQSLGQGLEFLIYFQGNSAPDKSGLPSDRFSAERTGGSVSTLTIQRTQQEDSAVYLCASSLGRPFRAGTLNTQYFGPGTRLTVL.

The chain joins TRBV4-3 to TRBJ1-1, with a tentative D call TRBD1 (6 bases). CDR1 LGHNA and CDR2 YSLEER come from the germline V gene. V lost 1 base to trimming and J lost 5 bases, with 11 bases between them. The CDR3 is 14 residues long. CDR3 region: CASSQAPDSTEAFF. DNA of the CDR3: TGCGCCAGCAGCCAAGCCCCGGACAGTACTGAAGCTTTCTTT.

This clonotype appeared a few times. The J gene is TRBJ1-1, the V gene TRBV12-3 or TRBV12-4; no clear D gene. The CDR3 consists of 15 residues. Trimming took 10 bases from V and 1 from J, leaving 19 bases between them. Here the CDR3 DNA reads TGTGCCACCTCGAGGCAGCCATCCACGAACACTGAAGCTTTCTTT. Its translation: CATSRQPSTNTEAFF.

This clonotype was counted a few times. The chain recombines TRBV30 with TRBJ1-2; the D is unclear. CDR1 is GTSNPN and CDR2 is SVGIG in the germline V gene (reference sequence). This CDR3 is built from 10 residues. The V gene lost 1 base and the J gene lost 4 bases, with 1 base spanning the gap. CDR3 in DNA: TGTGCCTGGAGTGGCTATGGCTACACCTTC. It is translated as CAWSGYGYTF.

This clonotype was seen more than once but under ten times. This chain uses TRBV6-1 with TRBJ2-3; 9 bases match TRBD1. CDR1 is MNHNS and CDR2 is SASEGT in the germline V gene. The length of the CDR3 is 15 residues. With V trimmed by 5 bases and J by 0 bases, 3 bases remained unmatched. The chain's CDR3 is CASSSQGASTDTQYF. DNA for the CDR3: TGTGCCAGCAGTTCACAGGGGGCGAGCACAGATACGCAGTATTTT.

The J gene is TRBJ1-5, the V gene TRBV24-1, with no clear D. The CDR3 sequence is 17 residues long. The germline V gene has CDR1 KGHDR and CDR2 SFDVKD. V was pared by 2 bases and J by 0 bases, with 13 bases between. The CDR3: CATSDSTWANSNQPQHF. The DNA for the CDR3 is TGTGCCACCAGTGATTCGACTTGGGCTAATAGCAATCAGCCCCAGCATTTT.

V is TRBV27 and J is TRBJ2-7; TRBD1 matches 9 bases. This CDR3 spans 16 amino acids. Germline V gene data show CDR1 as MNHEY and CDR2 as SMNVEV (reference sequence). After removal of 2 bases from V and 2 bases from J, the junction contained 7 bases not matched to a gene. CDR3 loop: CASSLIPGTGPYEQYF. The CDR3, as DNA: TGTGCCAGCAGTTTAATCCCCGGGACAGGGCCCTACGAGCAGTACTTC.

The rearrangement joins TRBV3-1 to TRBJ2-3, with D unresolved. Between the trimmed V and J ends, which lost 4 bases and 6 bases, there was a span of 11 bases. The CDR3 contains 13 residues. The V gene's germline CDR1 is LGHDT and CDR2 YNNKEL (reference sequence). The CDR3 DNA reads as TGTGCCAGCAGCCCTGCGGCGCGGGATACGCAGTATTTT. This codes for CASSPAARDTQYF.

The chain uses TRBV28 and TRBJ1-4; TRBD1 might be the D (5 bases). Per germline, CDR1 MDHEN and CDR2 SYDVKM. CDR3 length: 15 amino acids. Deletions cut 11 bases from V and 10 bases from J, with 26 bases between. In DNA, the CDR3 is TGTGCCTCGCAGGAGGGCGAGGGACTGGGAGGAAAACTGTTTTTT. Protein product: CASQEGEGLGGKLFF.

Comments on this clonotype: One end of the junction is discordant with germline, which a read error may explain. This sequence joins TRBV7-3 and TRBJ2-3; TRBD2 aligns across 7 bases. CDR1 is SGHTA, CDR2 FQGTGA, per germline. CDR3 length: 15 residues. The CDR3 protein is CASSRAGRDTDTEYF. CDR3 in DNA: TGTGCCAGCAGCCGGGCTGGGAGGGATACAGATACGGAGTATTTT.

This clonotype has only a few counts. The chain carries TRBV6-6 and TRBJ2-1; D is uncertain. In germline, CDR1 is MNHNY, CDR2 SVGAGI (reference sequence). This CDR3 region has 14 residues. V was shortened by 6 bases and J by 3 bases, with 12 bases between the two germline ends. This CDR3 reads CASSPPSDYNEQFF. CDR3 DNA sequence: TGTGCCAGCAGCCCCCCCTCGGACTACAATGAGCAGTTCTTC.

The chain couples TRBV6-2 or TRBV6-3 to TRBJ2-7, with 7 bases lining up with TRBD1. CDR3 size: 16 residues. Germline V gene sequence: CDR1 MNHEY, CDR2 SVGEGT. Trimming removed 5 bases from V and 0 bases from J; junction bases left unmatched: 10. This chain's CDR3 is CASSPTGAKSSYEQYV. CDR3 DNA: TGTGCCAGCAGTCCTACAGGGGCCAAGAGCTCCTACGAGCAGTACGTC.